This TCR beta chain is from a study of blood T cell repertoires in COVID-19. Study context: Collection of acute and convalescent COVID-19 samples took place in the United States, Italy and Spain. In each case, the material was cDNA or gDNA derived from T cells, B-cell-depleted T cells, or PBMCs.

Original data processing: For nucleated cells, counts were estimated from reference gene primer amplification. Method: immunoSEQ multiplex PCR; TCRdb's copy keeps in-frame clones and lacks some. V and J calls and clone size follow that table, whereas D and trimming were derived from the DNA. In the table there are fewer than 120,000 clones, roughly 87% of which are singletons. Trimming at V came to 11 bases and at J to 3 bases, leaving 4 bases not matched to a gene. There are 13 residues in the CDR3. Germline V gives CDR1 LNHDA, CDR2 SQIVND (reference sequence). This TCR derives from a human donor in a cohort sampled during active COVID-19. Sequences were obtained from peripheral blood. V usage is TRBV19 and J usage is TRBJ2-1, with TRBD1 matching over 10 bases. CDR3 in amino acids: CASRDRGYNEQFF. The CDR3 region has the DNA TGTGCCTCCCGGGACAGGGGCTACAATGAGCAGTTCTTC. The whole variable domain, filled in from reference TRBV19 and TRBJ2-1, reads DGGITQSPKYLFRKEGQNVTLSCEQNLNHDAMYWYRQDPGQGLRLIYYSQIVNDFQKGDIAEGYSVSREKKESFPLTVTSAQKNPTAFYLCASRDRGYNEQFFGPGTRLTVL.